What follows are 22 T cell receptor beta chains derived from one specimen sequenced in a study of CD8 T cells in Susac syndrome. Reverse transcription of roughly 0.45 to 1 ug RNA used random hexamers. TCRdb re-derived calls from the immunoSEQ multiplex PCR reads in MiXCR, one entry per CDR3 protein. The table lists 150,000 to 200,000 distinct CDR3 sequences, approximately 93% of them singletons. The source material was CD4+ T cells from PBMCs. These receptors all come from a human donor with multiple sclerosis.

CDR3 region: CSARDPSGGGNQPQHF. CDR3 coding DNA: TGCAGTGCTAGAGATCCATCTGGAGGAGGCAATCAGCCCCAGCATTTT. The gene calls are TRBV20-1 and TRBJ1-5; D gene ambiguous. Germline V gene lookup returns CDR1 DFQATT and CDR2 SNEGSKA (reference sequence). The CDR3 totals 16 residues. With 0 bases removed from V and 2 bases from J, the gap between germline ends came to 14 bases.

V and J are TRBV18 and TRBJ1-5, with 7 bases matching TRBD1. The trim removed 1 base at V and 5 bases at J, leaving 17 bases unmatched. Per germline, CDR1 KGHSH and CDR2 LQKENI. This CDR3 region has 19 residues. CDR3: CASSPLGTVGGSWDQPQHF. CDR3 DNA sequence: TGTGCCAGCTCACCACTTGGGACAGTCGGGGGGTCTTGGGATCAGCCCCAGCATTTT.

This chain uses TRBV4-2 with TRBJ2-5, with 8 bases matching TRBD2. From germline, CDR1 is LGHNA and CDR2 YNFKEQ. This CDR3 has 15 amino acids. V gave up 0 bases and J gave up 4 bases; unmatched junction bases: 4. CDR3 DNA: TGTGCCAGCAGCCAAGATCCCCGGGAGGGAGAGACCCAGTACTTC. Its protein is CASSQDPREGETQYF.

The V gene is TRBV30, the J gene TRBJ2-6; D remains unclear. Germline lookup yields CDR1 GTSNPN and CDR2 SVGIG (reference sequence). The CDR3 covers 15 residues. V was shortened by 0 bases and J by 1 base, with 7 bases between the two germline ends. The CDR3 coding sequence is TGTGCCTGGAGTGTATTGGGGTCTGGGGCCAACGTCCTGACTTTC. Residues: CAWSVLGSGANVLTF.

In its sample, this clonotype was seen once. The genes are TRBV30 and TRBJ1-4, with TRBD1 matching over 7 bases. Losses at the gene ends were 4 bases for V and 8 bases for J; bases not matched to a gene: 10. Germline loops: CDR1 GTSNPN, CDR2 SVGIG (reference sequence). This CDR3 region has 14 residues. DNA of the CDR3: TGTGCCTGGAACCCGACAGGGCTAGGGGAAAAACTGTTTTTT. Protein product: CAWNPTGLGEKLFF.

Points on this clonotype: A read error may account for a junction end that differs from germline. The chain links TRBV19 to TRBJ1-5; D might be TRBD1 (5 bases). The CDR3 is 17 residues long. In germline, CDR1 is LNHDA, CDR2 SQIVND (reference sequence). In DNA form, the CDR3 reads TGTGCCAGTAGCATAGGGGCGGGCCGCGATAGCAATCAGCCCCAGCATTTT. Its protein product is CASSIGAGRDSNQPQHF.

The rearrangement links TRBV3-1 to TRBJ1-2; 7 bases agree with TRBD1. Germline loops: CDR1 LGHDT, CDR2 YNNKEL (reference sequence). The V gene end was trimmed by 3 bases and the J gene end by 5 bases; junction bases not matched to a gene: 9. The CDR3 totals 15 residues. The CDR3 nucleotides are TGTGCCAGCAGCCACCCCGACAGGGCTTTTTATGGCTACACCTTC. This encodes CASSHPDRAFYGYTF.

This chain uses TRBV4-3 with TRBJ2-5; unclear D gene. The CDR3 consists of 14 residues. CDR1 and CDR2 from the germline V gene are LGHNA and YSLEER. V was trimmed by 0 bases and J by 7 bases, leaving 12 bases between them. The CDR3 is CASSQDYGPGTQYF. The CDR3 region has the DNA TGCGCCAGCAGCCAAGATTATGGGCCAGGGACCCAGTACTTC.

The chain uses TRBV3-1 and TRBJ2-5, with D possibly matching TRBD1 (6 bases). The CDR3 loop spans 15 amino acids. V was clipped by 3 bases and J by 5 bases, with 16 bases between them. Germline CDR1 is LGHDT and CDR2 is YNNKEL (reference sequence). DNA for the CDR3: TGTGCCAGCAGCCAGAACAGGGCGTTTACGGAGACCCAGTACTTC. It yields the protein CASSQNRAFTETQYF.

The chain uses TRBV5-4 and TRBJ2-5, with 8 bases matching TRBD1. The CDR3 extends over 13 amino acids. CDR1 SGHNT and CDR2 YYREEE come from the germline V gene (reference sequence). The ends lost 8 bases at V and 4 bases at J; junction bases unmatched: 7. The CDR3 DNA reads TGTGCCAGTCAAGTCGACAGGGGAGAGACCCAGTACTTC. This sequence encodes CASQVDRGETQYF.

The V and J genes are TRBV3-1 and TRBJ1-1; D is perhaps TRBD1 (5 bases). Looked up from germline, CDR1 is LGHDT and CDR2 is YNNKEL (reference sequence). The CDR3 runs to 15 residues. The germline V and J ends were trimmed by 4 bases and 3 bases, with 15 bases remaining between them. CDR3 sequence reads: CASSLWTRRDTEAFF. The CDR3 DNA is TGTGCCAGCAGCCTATGGACAAGGCGGGACACTGAAGCTTTCTTT.

Only one count was recorded for this clonotype. The chain employs TRBV7-2 and TRBJ2-1, with 9 bases aligning to TRBD2. V trimming: 2 bases; J trimming: 4 bases; junction bases outside the gene matches: 3. The germline CDR1 and CDR2 sequences are SGHTA and FQGNSA. This CDR3 spans 15 amino acids. CDR3 nucleotides: TGTGCCAGCAGCTTACCTAGCGGGAATTACAATGAGCAGTTCTTC. It encodes CASSLPSGNYNEQFF.

The rearrangement uses TRBV4-1 and TRBJ1-1, with TRBD1 matching 10 bases. The germline V gene has CDR1 MGHRA and CDR2 YSYEKL. CDR3 length equals 16 residues. V lost 4 bases and J lost 5; bases outside the gene matches: 10. The CDR3 is CASSPLPGQGWTEAFF. CDR3 sequence (DNA): TGCGCCAGCAGCCCCCTTCCGGGACAGGGGTGGACTGAAGCTTTCTTT.

The V gene is TRBV20-1, the J gene TRBJ2-5; D is unresolved. There are 13 residues in the CDR3. The ends were cut back, 5 bases at V and 4 bases at J, with 14 bases in the middle. CDR1 DFQATT and CDR2 SNEGSKA come from the germline V gene (reference sequence). As DNA, the CDR3 is TGCAGTGCTCCAAACCCGACCCCAGAGACCCAGTACTTC. Translation: CSAPNPTPETQYF.

The gene calls are TRBV28 and TRBJ2-3; no clear D gene. Trimming shortened V by 6 bases and J by 6 bases, and 10 bases separated the two germline ends. The germline V gene has CDR1 MDHEN and CDR2 SYDVKM. There are 12 residues in the CDR3. CDR3 DNA sequence: TGTGCCAGCAGGCTACGTTCGGATACGCAGTATTTT. It specifies CASRLRSDTQYF.

V gene TRBV2 combines with J gene TRBJ2-7; no firm D call. V was trimmed by 4 bases and J by 2 bases, leaving 6 bases between them. Germline lookup yields CDR1 SNHLY and CDR2 FYNNEI. This CDR3 spans 12 amino acids. In nucleotides, the CDR3 is TGTGCCAGCAGTGTTATCACCTACGAGCAGTACTTC. It yields the protein CASSVITYEQYF.

V usage is TRBV6-5 and J usage is TRBJ1-1, with D unclear. The CDR3 is 14 amino acids. The germline gives CDR1 MNHEY, CDR2 SVGAGI. V was trimmed by 0 bases and J by 1 base, leaving 6 bases between them. The CDR3 is CASSYSYQNTEAFF. CDR3 nucleotide sequence: TGTGCCAGCAGTTACTCGTACCAGAACACTGAAGCTTTCTTT.

CDR3 coding DNA: TGTGCCAGTAGTACCCAGGGGGGCAGAGAAGCTTTCTTT. Protein: CASSTQGGREAFF. V usage is TRBV19 and J usage is TRBJ1-1; 7 nucleotides match TRBD1. The CDR3 covers 13 residues. V lost 4 bases, J lost 8 bases, and 7 bases stayed unmatched. Germline-derived CDR1 and CDR2 are LNHDA and SQIVND (reference sequence).

The genes are TRBV5-1 and TRBJ2-3, with D hard to call. The CDR3 is made up of 15 amino acids. Per germline, CDR1 SGHRS and CDR2 YFSETQ. V was cut by 4 bases and J by 3 bases, with 15 bases left in between. CDR3 nucleotides: TGCGCCAGCAGCGACTTTAAGGACCCTACAGATACGCAGTATTTT. It translates to CASSDFKDPTDTQYF.

The rearrangement joins TRBV19 to TRBJ2-2; 7 positions match TRBD1. V trimming: 1 base; J trimming: 2 bases; junction bases outside the gene matches: 1. Germline-derived CDR1 and CDR2 are LNHDA and SQIVND (reference sequence). This CDR3 has 15 residues. CDR3 DNA sequence: TGTGCCAGTAGTATAGGACAGGGAAACACCGGGGAGCTGTTTTTT. This gives the protein CASSIGQGNTGELFF.

The chain links TRBV5-4 to TRBJ2-1; 8 bases agree with TRBD2. The germline V gene has CDR1 SGHNT and CDR2 YYREEE (reference sequence). The CDR3 runs 15 residues. V shed 3 bases and J 4 bases; nucleotides not matched to a gene: 6. The CDR3 nucleotides are TGTGCCAGCAGCTCAAATAGCGGGACTTACAATGAGCAGTTCTTC. Its protein is CASSSNSGTYNEQFF.

V and J are TRBV30 and TRBJ1-1; no reliable D call. The CDR3 spans 13 residues. The V end lost 2 bases, the J end lost 1 base, and 8 bases lay between the germline ends. The V gene's germline CDR1 is GTSNPN and CDR2 SVGIG (reference sequence). DNA of the CDR3: TGTGCCTGGAGTATCCAAGAGAACACTGAAGCTTTCTTT. Its translation: CAWSIQENTEAFF. Variable domain in full (rest from reference TRBV30 and TRBJ1-1): SQTIHQWPATLVQPVGSPLSLECTVEGTSNPNLYWYRQAAGRGLQLLFYSVGIGQISSEVPQNLSASRPQDRQFILSSKKLLLSDSGFYLCAWSIQENTEAFFGQGTRLTVV.